This T cell receptor beta chain was sequenced for a study of human T cells and chemical hapten exposure. Via MiXCR, TCRdb re-called the RACE reads, giving one row per CDR3 protein. The table has 300,000 to 350,000 distinct CDR3 sequences, under 9% seen once. This clonotype showed up many times. The length of the CDR3 is 14 residues. The germline gives CDR1 SGHTA, CDR2 FQGNSA. With 4 bases clipped from V and 6 bases from J, the junction kept 8 bases outside the gene matches. Indicated time point: patch test 1, 2 weeks after DPC sensitization. The treatment: therapeutic diphenylcyclopropenone sensitization with weekly scalp DPC.

This specimen consisted of whole blood, obtained in connection with sensitization to the hapten diphenylcyclopropenone (DPC). The sequence was collected from a woman younger than 30 with alopecia areata. Some clones in this sample may be carry-over from other donors' samples. The V and J genes are TRBV7-2 and TRBJ2-7, with 8 bases matching TRBD1. CDR3: CASSSDRVGGEQYF. The DNA for the CDR3 is TGTGCCAGCAGCTCGGACAGGGTGGGAGGCGAGCAGTACTTC.